The 25 T cell receptor beta chains listed next were all sequenced from one sample in a study of T cells in localized non-small cell lung cancer (dated by TCRdb to 2019 to 2021). Libraries were made using the immunoSEQ multiplex PCR assay. TCRdb obtained this table from immuneACCESS and retained in-frame rearrangements with V and J assigned. These tables miss some clones; where compared with another copy, unresolved V genes account for less than half of the shortfall, and the remainder is unexplained. The sample table shows 25,000 to 30,000 clones, and roughly 90% are seen once. The top ten clonotypes cover approximately 2.9% of the sample. The input for sequencing was peripheral blood, taken before any cancer treatment. These receptors all stem from a woman aged 18 to 50 with stage I lung adenocarcinoma.

V and J are TRBV4-2 and TRBJ1-2, with TRBD1 identical over 7 bases. Germline V gives CDR1 LGHNA, CDR2 YNFKEQ. There are 16 residues in the CDR3. J gave up 0 bases and V 0 bases, and 4 bases lay outside the gene matches. Here the CDR3 DNA reads TGTGCCAGCAGCCAAGAAGGACAGGAAGCTAACTATGGCTACACCTTC. This translates into CASSQEGQEANYGYTF.

The chain employs TRBV29-1 and TRBJ1-2; no firm D call. The CDR3 runs 11 residues. V lost 6 bases, J lost 1 base, and 6 bases lay in between. CDR1 SQVTM and CDR2 ANQGSEA come from the germline V gene. The chain's CDR3 is CSVRLNYGYTF. The CDR3 DNA is TGCAGCGTGCGACTTAACTATGGCTACACCTTC.

The J gene is TRBJ2-5, the V gene TRBV14; 7 bases fit TRBD2. CDR1 SGHDN and CDR2 FVKESK come from the germline V gene. This CDR3 spans 13 amino acids. V lost 0 bases, J lost 10 bases, and 5 bases stayed unmatched. Here the CDR3 DNA reads TGTGCCAGCAGCCAAGATCAGGCGGGAGTCCAGTACTTC. Protein sequence: CASSQDQAGVQYF.

The V call is TRBV7-8, the J call TRBJ1-1, with a tentative D call TRBD1 (5 bases). Per the germline V gene, CDR1 is SGHVS and CDR2 is FQNEAQ. V was cut by 1 base and J by 6 bases, with 9 bases left in between. There are 13 residues in the CDR3. For the CDR3, the DNA is TGTGCCAGCAGCTTAGGTTGGGGACCTGAAGCTTTCTTT. It encodes CASSLGWGPEAFF.

Written as DNA, the CDR3 is TGTGCCAGCAGCCAGGATCCAGTCACAGATACGCAGTATTTT. Encoded protein: CASSQDPVTDTQYF. The V and J genes are TRBV7-3 and TRBJ2-3, with D hard to call. The ends were cut back, 5 bases at V and 2 bases at J, with 11 bases in the middle. In germline, CDR1 is SGHTA, CDR2 FQGTGA. The CDR3 is 14 amino acids.

This clone was seen a single time. The chain links TRBV7-2 to TRBJ2-7, with 12 bases lining up with TRBD1. The CDR3 runs to 16 residues. Germline assignment: CDR1 SGHTA and CDR2 FQGNSA. After removal of 5 bases from V and 5 bases from J, the junction contained 10 bases not matched to a gene. The CDR3 coding sequence is TGTGCCAGCAGCCCAACCAGGGGGACAGGGGGCGACGAGCAGTACTTC. Translation gives CASSPTRGTGGDEQYF.

This rearrangement joins TRBV5-1 to TRBJ2-5; TRBD2 aligns across 11 bases. The germline CDR1 and CDR2 sequences are SGHRS and YFSETQ. With V trimmed by 2 bases and J by 5 bases, 8 bases remained unmatched. CDR3 length equals 16 residues. CDR3 sequence: CASSFPAGTSGETQYF. In nucleotides, the CDR3 is TGCGCCAGCAGCTTCCCCGCCGGGACTAGCGGTGAGACCCAGTACTTC.

The chain combines TRBV11-3 with TRBJ2-3, with 7 bases aligning to TRBD2. Germline-derived CDR1 and CDR2 are SGHNT and YENEEA. Losses at the gene ends were 5 bases for V and 4 bases for J; bases not matched to a gene: 3. This CDR3 is 13 amino acids long. The CDR3 is CASSAGEADTQYF. The CDR3, as DNA: TGTGCCAGCAGCGCGGGAGAGGCAGATACGCAGTATTTT.

This chain uses TRBV5-8 with TRBJ2-1; D tentatively fits TRBD1 or TRBD2 (5 bases each). The CDR3 consists of 18 residues. V shed 0 bases and J shed 0 bases, with 16 bases lying between them. In germline, CDR1 is SGHTS, CDR2 YDEGEE. The CDR3 DNA reads TGTGCCAGCAGCTTGGCGTTATGGGACGCTAGCTCCTACAATGAGCAGTTCTTC. Its protein product is CASSLALWDASSYNEQFF.

The DNA for the CDR3 is TGTGCCAGCAGCAACCCATCCTGGGGGACCGACACCGGGGAGCTGTTTTTT. This codes for CASSNPSWGTDTGELFF. The chain is built from TRBV11-3 and TRBJ2-2; D possibly matches TRBD1 or TRBD2 (5 bases each). The length of the CDR3 is 17 residues. In germline, CDR1 is SGHNT, CDR2 YENEEA. V lost 5 bases, J lost 3 bases, and 19 bases lay in between.

The chain links TRBV28 to TRBJ2-3; 16 bases match TRBD2. Germline trimming cut 6 bases from V and 3 bases from J; bases unmatched to any gene: 9. From germline, CDR1 is MDHEN and CDR2 SYDVKM. The CDR3 spans 18 residues. CDR3 sequence: CASSSGLAGGPATDTQYF. In DNA form, the CDR3 reads TGTGCCAGCAGCTCGGGACTAGCGGGAGGGCCAGCAACAGATACGCAGTATTTT.

The CDR3 DNA reads as TGCAGTGCTCCAGGGGAAGGTGGCTACACCTTC. This translates into CSAPGEGGYTF. This sequence joins TRBV20-1 and TRBJ1-2; weak D call: TRBD1 (6 bases). The V and J ends lost 5 bases and 7 bases respectively, with 11 bases between them. Germline V gives CDR1 DFQATT, CDR2 SNEGSKA (reference sequence). The CDR3 covers 11 residues.

The rearrangement joins TRBV5-1 to TRBJ2-5, with D unclear. Germline CDR1 reads SGHRS; CDR2 reads YFSETQ. The CDR3 runs 12 residues. Trimming shortened V by 1 base and J by 1 base, and 2 bases separated the two germline ends. In DNA, the CDR3 is TGCGCCAGCAGCTTGACCCAAGAGACCCAGTACTTC. Protein: CASSLTQETQYF.

The chain combines TRBV28 with TRBJ1-2; TRBD1 is a possible D gene (5 bases). This CDR3 comprises 14 residues. The V and J ends lost 6 bases and 0 bases respectively, with 11 bases between them. The germline CDR1 and CDR2 sequences are MDHEN and SYDVKM. CDR3 sequence: CASSPGTSNYGYTF. DNA of the CDR3: TGTGCCAGCAGCCCCGGGACTTCTAACTATGGCTACACCTTC.

This CDR3 reads CASTSGLAGNTIYF. The CDR3 region has the DNA TGTGCCAGTACTAGCGGCCTGGCTGGAAACACCATATATTTT. This sequence joins TRBV19 and TRBJ1-3; D not certain. Germline values: CDR1 LNHDA, CDR2 SQIVND (reference sequence). The CDR3 extends over 14 amino acids. The V and J ends lost 7 bases and 2 bases respectively, with 12 bases between them.

The rearrangement links TRBV12-2 to TRBJ2-1; the tabulated D call, TRBD2, remains unverified against the DNA. TRBV12-2 constitutes a pseudogene. The CDR3 is made up of 19 amino acids. CDR3 in DNA: TGTGCAAGTCGCTTAGTCGGGACTAGCGGGAAGAGGGAGGAGTATGAGCAGTTCTTC. This gives the protein CASRLVGTSGKREEYEQFF.

The chain combines TRBV7-9 with TRBJ1-3; D not resolved. The CDR3 loop spans 12 amino acids. Germline V gene lookup returns CDR1 SEHNR and CDR2 FQNEAQ (reference sequence). V gave up 3 bases and J gave up 7 bases, with 7 bases separating them. The CDR3 region is CASSFQANTIYF. CDR3 sequence (DNA): TGTGCCAGCAGCTTCCAGGCTAACACCATATATTTT.

V usage is TRBV2 and J usage is TRBJ2-1; no firm D call. V gave up 1 base and J gave up 7 bases, with 8 bases separating them. Per germline, CDR1 SNHLY and CDR2 FYNNEI. CDR3 length: 13 residues. The CDR3 DNA is TGTGCCAGCAGTGAAGAGCTGTTTAATGAGCAGTTCTTC. Its translation: CASSEELFNEQFF.

The V call is TRBV13, the J call TRBJ2-1, with unresolved D. With 4 bases removed from V and 5 bases from J, the gap between germline ends came to 3 bases. This CDR3 has 11 residues. Germline-derived CDR1 and CDR2 are PRHDT and FYEKMQ (reference sequence). The CDR3 DNA reads as TGTGCCAGCAGCTACAACAATGAGCAGTTCTTC. Its protein product is CASSYNNEQFF.

The chain is built from TRBV2 and TRBJ1-4, with 7 bases aligning to TRBD1. The CDR3 length is 14 residues. Germline V gene lookup returns CDR1 SNHLY and CDR2 FYNNEI. The V segment lost 7 bases and the J segment 0 bases; nucleotides outside the gene matches: 2. The CDR3 spells CASIGTATNEKLFF. The DNA of the CDR3 is TGTGCCAGCATAGGGACAGCAACTAATGAAAAACTGTTTTTT.

The gene calls are TRBV28 and TRBJ1-5; 8 positions agree with TRBD1. The V and J ends lost 6 bases and 5 bases, in that order; junction bases with no gene match: 3. The germline V gene encodes CDR1 MDHEN and CDR2 SYDVKM. The CDR3 contains 13 residues. This CDR3 is CASRTGGHQPQHF. The CDR3 DNA is TGTGCCAGCAGAACAGGGGGTCATCAGCCCCAGCATTTT.

The CDR3 DNA sequence: TGTGCCAGCAGTGGGGCAGGTCTACTCTCTGGAAACACCATATATTTT. This codes for CASSGAGLLSGNTIYF. V gene TRBV28 combines with J gene TRBJ1-3; D perhaps matches TRBD1 (5 bases). V dropped 5 bases and J dropped 0 bases, with 14 bases sitting between them. CDR1 and CDR2 (germline): MDHEN, SYDVKM. The CDR3 is made up of 16 amino acids. Looking up the rest from reference TRBV28 and TRBJ1-3 gives the full variable domain: DVKVTQSSRYLVKRTGEKVFLECVQDMDHENMFWYRQDPGLGLRLIYFSYDVKMKEKGDIPEGYSVSREKKERFSLILESASTNQTSMYLCASSGAGLLSGNTIYFGEGSWLTVV.

This chain links TRBV6-6 with TRBJ1-1, with a possible D match to TRBD1 (5 bases). Germline-derived CDR1 and CDR2 are MNHNY and SVGAGI (reference sequence). The CDR3 loop spans 15 amino acids. V lost 0 bases to trimming and J lost 2 bases, with 10 bases between them. In nucleotides, the CDR3 is TGTGCCAGCAGTTACTCGGGGGGGAGAAACACTGAAGCTTTCTTT. This sequence encodes CASSYSGGRNTEAFF.

This rearrangement joins TRBV28 to TRBJ2-1, with 8 bases identical to TRBD2. The ends lost 5 bases at V and 7 bases at J; junction bases unmatched: 7. This CDR3 has 14 residues. Germline V gene data show CDR1 as MDHEN and CDR2 as SYDVKM. The CDR3: CASSPGGRSNEQFF. CDR3 nucleotides: TGTGCCAGCAGTCCCGGCGGGAGGTCTAATGAGCAGTTCTTC.

The CDR3 sequence is CASSPPGNSGNTIYF. The CDR3 DNA reads TGTGCCAGCAGCCCTCCAGGGAACTCTGGAAACACCATATATTTT. The V and J genes are TRBV2 and TRBJ1-3; D perhaps matches TRBD1 (5 bases). This CDR3 is built from 15 residues. CDR1 and CDR2 from the germline V gene are SNHLY and FYNNEI. V lost 6 bases and J lost 0, with 12 bases in between.